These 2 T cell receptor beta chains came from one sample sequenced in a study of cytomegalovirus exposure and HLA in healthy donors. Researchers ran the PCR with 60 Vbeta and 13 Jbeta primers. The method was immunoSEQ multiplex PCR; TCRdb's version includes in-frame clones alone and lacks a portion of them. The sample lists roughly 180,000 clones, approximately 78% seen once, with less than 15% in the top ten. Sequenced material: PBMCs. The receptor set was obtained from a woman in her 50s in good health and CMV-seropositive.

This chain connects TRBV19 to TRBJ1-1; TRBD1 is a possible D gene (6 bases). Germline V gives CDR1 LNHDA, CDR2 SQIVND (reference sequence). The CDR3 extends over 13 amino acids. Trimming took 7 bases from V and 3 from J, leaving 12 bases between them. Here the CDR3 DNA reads TGTGCCAGTACCTCTGACAGGTACACTGAAGCTTTCTTT. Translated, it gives CASTSDRYTEAFF. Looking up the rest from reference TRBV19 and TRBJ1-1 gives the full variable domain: DGGITQSPKYLFRKEGQNVTLSCEQNLNHDAMYWYRQDPGQGLRLIYYSQIVNDFQKGDIAEGYSVSREKKESFPLTVTSAQKNPTAFYLCASTSDRYTEAFFGQGTRLTVV.

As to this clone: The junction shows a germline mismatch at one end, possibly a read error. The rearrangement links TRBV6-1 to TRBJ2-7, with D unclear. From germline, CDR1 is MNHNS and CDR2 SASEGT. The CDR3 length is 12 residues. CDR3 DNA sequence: TGTGCCAGCGGTGACGGTGGGCACGAGCAGTACTTC. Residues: CASGDGGHEQYF.